A single sample is the source of the 10 T cell receptor beta chains below, sequenced in a study of regulatory T cells. General study points: Hydrophobic residues at CDR3 positions 6 and 7 were enriched in conventional CD4+ T cells of CD3G-deficient patients.

Primers: 52 TRBV forward and 13 TRBJ reverse. TCRdb's copy holds only in-frame clones and misses some; the assay was immunoSEQ multiplex PCR. The sample includes fewer than 20,000 clones, around 83% seen only once; the top ten take 8%. Their recognized antigens are unknown. The sample was conventional CD4+ T cells sorted from blood. These receptors came from a person aged 25 to 39 with CD3G deficiency.

This chain uses TRBV6-1 with TRBJ1-2, with D possibly being TRBD1 (6 bases). CDR1 and CDR2 from the germline V gene are MNHNS and SASEGT. The CDR3 has 14 amino acids. Trimming pared 7 bases from V and 3 bases from J, leaving 15 bases between. This CDR3 reads CASKAQGRDYGYTF. Here the CDR3 DNA reads TGTGCCAGCAAAGCCCAGGGGAGAGACTATGGCTACACCTTC.

The chain has TRBV7-9 and TRBJ2-1, with TRBD1 as a possible D gene (6 bases). The V gene's germline CDR1 is SEHNR and CDR2 FQNEAQ (reference sequence). V gave up 6 bases and J gave up 13 bases, with 19 bases separating them. The CDR3 extends over 13 amino acids. CDR3 sequence: CASSQDSDLPQFF. The CDR3 DNA sequence: TGTGCCAGCAGTCAGGACAGTGACCTTCCACAGTTCTTC. Drawing the rest from reference TRBV7-9 and TRBJ2-1, the complete variable domain is DTGVSQNPRHKITKRGQNVTFRCDPISEHNRLYWYRQTLGQGPEFLTYFQNEAQLEKSRLLSDRFSAERPKGSFSTLEIQRTEQGDSAMYLCASSQDSDLPQFFGPGTRLTVL.

This clone is medium-sized in the sample. V gene TRBV7-9 combines with J gene TRBJ2-7; 7 bases map to TRBD2. The V segment lost 5 bases and the J segment 5 bases; nucleotides outside the gene matches: 9. Per the germline V gene, CDR1 is SEHNR and CDR2 is FQNEAQ (reference sequence). The CDR3 consists of 14 residues. The CDR3 DNA follows: TGTGCCAGCAGCCCTAGCGGCGGGCTGAACGAGCAGTACTTC. Its protein product is CASSPSGGLNEQYF.

The V gene is TRBV28, the J gene TRBJ2-5; perhaps TRBD1 as D (5 bases). The closer fit of TRBJ2-7 to the DNA end suggests the J call may be wrong. CDR1 and CDR2 (germline): MDHEN, SYDVKM. CDR3 size: 14 residues. The CDR3 DNA reads as TGTGCCAGCAGCCCTGGGGCAGGCATCTACGAGCAGTACTTC. Encoded protein: CASSPGAGIYEQYF.

This clone has only one observation. The V gene is TRBV6-1, the J gene TRBJ1-5; the D is unclear. Trimming removed 5 bases from V and 3 bases from J, with 14 bases in between. The length of the CDR3 is 15 residues. The germline CDR1 and CDR2 sequences are MNHNS and SASEGT. The CDR3 reads CASSHVPNYNQPQHF. CDR3 in DNA: TGTGCCAGCAGTCATGTTCCAAATTACAATCAGCCCCAGCATTTT.

By frequency in the sample, this clone is large (0.1 to 1%). The gene calls are TRBV9 and TRBJ2-7; 12 bases map to TRBD2. The J segment lost 6 bases and the V segment lost 0 bases, leaving 1 base of the junction unmatched. This CDR3 region has 14 residues. The germline gives CDR1 SGDLS, CDR2 YYNGEE. DNA of the CDR3: TGTGCCAGCAGCGTAGGACTAGCGGGAGCCGAGCAGTACTTC. Encoded protein: CASSVGLAGAEQYF.

This chain links TRBV7-8 with TRBJ1-1; 7 positions match TRBD1. The CDR3 loop spans 13 amino acids. V shed 6 bases and J 2 bases; nucleotides not matched to a gene: 3. Germline loops: CDR1 SGHVS, CDR2 FQNEAQ. CDR3 in DNA: TGTGCCAGCAGTGACAGGGTCAACACTGAAGCTTTCTTT. The encoded protein is CASSDRVNTEAFF.

In this sample, this clone turned up once. The chain carries TRBV30 and TRBJ2-1, with D unresolved. The V end was cut by 5 bases, the J end by 10 bases, with 18 bases between. The CDR3 consists of 13 residues. Germline CDR1 is GTSNPN and CDR2 is SVGIG (reference sequence). CDR3 region: CAWRAETRGEQFF. The CDR3 nucleotides read TGTGCCTGGCGGGCAGAGACACGTGGAGAGCAGTTCTTC. Complete variable domain (other parts from reference TRBV30 and TRBJ2-1): SQTIHQWPATLVQPVGSPLSLECTVEGTSNPNLYWYRQAAGRGLQLLFYSVGIGQISSEVPQNLSASRPQDRQFILSSKKLLLSDSGFYLCAWRAETRGEQFFGPGTRLTVL.

This sequence joins TRBV6-6 and TRBJ1-1, with 7 bases that match TRBD1. The V gene's germline CDR1 is MNHNY and CDR2 SVGAGI (reference sequence). V lost 6 bases, J lost 0 bases, and 10 bases stayed unmatched. This CDR3 is 16 amino acids long. The CDR3 DNA is TGTGCCAGCAGGCGGGGGACAGCCGGGGTGAACACTGAAGCTTTCTTT. Its translation: CASRRGTAGVNTEAFF.

This clone was counted a single time. J is TRBJ2-7 and V is TRBV10-3, with D possibly matching TRBD1 (6 bases). The CDR3 spans 15 residues. V was cut by 7 bases and J by 1 base, with 17 bases left in between. CDR1 and CDR2 from the germline V gene are ENHRY and SYGVKD. Here the CDR3 DNA reads TGTGCCATCAAGAGGGGTCAGGGGAGTTCCTACGAGCAGTACTTC. As protein: CAIKRGQGSSYEQYF.